This entry features one TCR beta chain sequence. Its specific antigen is unknown. Nothing much larger sits one base from this clone, and base qualities are not available. The CDR3, cysteine through phenylalanine, is 15 amino acids long. The sequence is cut down to CDR3 DNA, 45 bases in frame from base 1. V is shortened by 8 bases, J by 2 bases, and the region joining them spans 17 bases. This entry comes from a study of T cell changes during pregnancy in multiple sclerosis (dated 2019 in TCRdb). Study-level background: The study looked at changes in the T cell repertoire across pregnancy in women with multiple sclerosis.

The library was built by means of the immunoSEQ multiplex PCR assay. TCRdb re-hosts the immuneACCESS table, in-frame sequences only. Its copies lack some clones; in the studies checked, an unresolved V gene accounts for under half of them, and the cause for the rest is not known. The sample includes about 59,000 clones, with 75% to 90% observed a single time. Of the sample, 0.89% falls within the top ten clones. The sample here was peripheral blood, taken in the first trimester of pregnancy. This sequence originates from a female donor in good health, enrolled as a control in a pregnancy study. Rearrangement joined TRBV23-1 to TRBJ2-3; no confident D gene assignment can be made. TRBV23-1 is an ORF for which the function is uncertain. CDR3 reads: CASGRSPRYTDTQYF. Here is the DNA: TGCGCCAGCGGTCGATCTCCTAGGTACACAGATACGCAGTATTTT.